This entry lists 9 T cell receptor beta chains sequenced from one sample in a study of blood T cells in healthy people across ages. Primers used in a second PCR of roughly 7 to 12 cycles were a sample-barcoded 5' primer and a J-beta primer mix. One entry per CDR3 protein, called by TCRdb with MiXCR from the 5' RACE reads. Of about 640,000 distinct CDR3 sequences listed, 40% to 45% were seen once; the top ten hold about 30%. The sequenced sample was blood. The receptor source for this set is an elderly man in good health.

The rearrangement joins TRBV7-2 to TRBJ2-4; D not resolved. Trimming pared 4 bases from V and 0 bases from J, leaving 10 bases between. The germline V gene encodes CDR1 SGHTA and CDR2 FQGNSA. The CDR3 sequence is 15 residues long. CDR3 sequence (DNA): TGTGCCAGCAGCTCTCCTCAACTAGCCAAAAACATTCAGTACTTC. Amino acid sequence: CASSSPQLAKNIQYF.

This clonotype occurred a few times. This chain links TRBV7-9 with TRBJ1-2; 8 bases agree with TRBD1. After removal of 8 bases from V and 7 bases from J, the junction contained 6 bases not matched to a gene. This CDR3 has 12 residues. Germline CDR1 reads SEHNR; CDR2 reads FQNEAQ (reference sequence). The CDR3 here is CASRRGLGGYTF. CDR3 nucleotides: TGTGCCAGCCGCAGGGGGCTTGGTGGCTACACCTTC.

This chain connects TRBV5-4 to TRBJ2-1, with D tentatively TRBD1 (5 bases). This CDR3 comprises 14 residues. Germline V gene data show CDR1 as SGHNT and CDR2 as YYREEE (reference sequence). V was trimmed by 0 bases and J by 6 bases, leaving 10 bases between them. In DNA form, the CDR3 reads TGTGCCAGCAGCTTGGAACAGGCTATCAATGAGCAGTTCTTC. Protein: CASSLEQAINEQFF.

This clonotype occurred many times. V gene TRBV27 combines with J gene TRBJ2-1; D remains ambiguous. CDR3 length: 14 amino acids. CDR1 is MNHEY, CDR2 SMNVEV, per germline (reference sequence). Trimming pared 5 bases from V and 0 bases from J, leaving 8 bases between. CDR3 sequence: CASSRSVSYNEQFF. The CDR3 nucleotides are TGTGCCAGCAGTAGGTCAGTCTCCTACAATGAGCAGTTCTTC.

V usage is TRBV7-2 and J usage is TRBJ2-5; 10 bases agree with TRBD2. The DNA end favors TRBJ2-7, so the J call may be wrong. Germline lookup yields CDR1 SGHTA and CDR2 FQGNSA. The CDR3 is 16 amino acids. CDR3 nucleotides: TGTGCCAGCAGTAAGGTGTCTGGACTAGCGGTTTACGAGCAGTACTTC. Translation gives CASSKVSGLAVYEQYF.

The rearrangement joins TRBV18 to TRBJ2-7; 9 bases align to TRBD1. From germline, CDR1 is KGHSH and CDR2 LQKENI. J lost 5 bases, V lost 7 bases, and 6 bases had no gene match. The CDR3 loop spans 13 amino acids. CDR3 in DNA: TGTGCCAGCTTGGGACAGGGTATCGACGAGCAGTACTTC. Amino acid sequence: CASLGQGIDEQYF.

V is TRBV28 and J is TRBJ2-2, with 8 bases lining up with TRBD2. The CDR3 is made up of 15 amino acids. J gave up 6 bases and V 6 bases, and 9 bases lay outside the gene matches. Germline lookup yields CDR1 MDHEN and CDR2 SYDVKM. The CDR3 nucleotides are TGTGCCAGCAGCCTGGGACTAGGAGAGGCCGGGGAGCTGTTTTTT. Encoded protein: CASSLGLGEAGELFF.

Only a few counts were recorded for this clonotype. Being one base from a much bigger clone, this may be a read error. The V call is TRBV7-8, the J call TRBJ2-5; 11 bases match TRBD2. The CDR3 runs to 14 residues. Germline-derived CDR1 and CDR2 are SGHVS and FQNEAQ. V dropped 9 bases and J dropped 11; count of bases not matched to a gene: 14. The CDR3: CASKGLADYNEQYF. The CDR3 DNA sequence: TGTGCCAGTAAGGGACTAGCGGATTACAATGAGCAGTACTTC.

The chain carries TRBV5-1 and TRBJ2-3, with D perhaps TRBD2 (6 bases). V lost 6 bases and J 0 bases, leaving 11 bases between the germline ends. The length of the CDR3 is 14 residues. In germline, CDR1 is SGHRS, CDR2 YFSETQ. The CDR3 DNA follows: TGCGCCAGCAAGGCGGGAAGTAGCACAGATACGCAGTATTTT. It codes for CASKAGSSTDTQYF. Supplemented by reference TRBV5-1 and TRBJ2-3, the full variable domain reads KAGVTQTPRYLIKTRGQQVTLSCSPISGHRSVSWYQQTPGQGLQFLFEYFSETQRNKGNFPGRFSGRQFSNSRSEMNVSTLELGDSALYLCASKAGSSTDTQYFGPGTRLTVL.